This T cell receptor (beta chain) was sequenced in a study of a mutant IDH1 vaccine in newly diagnosed glioma. Only in-frame clones appear in the TCRdb table, and some are missing; sequencing was by immunoSEQ multiplex PCR. The data hold 25,000 to 35,000 clones, with approximately 90% observed a single time. With 0 bases removed from V and 7 bases from J, the gap between germline ends came to 10 bases. The germline CDR1 and CDR2 sequences are MNHNS and SASEGT. The CDR3 runs to 13 residues. Sample time point: week 23, last vaccination. Mutant IDH1 20-mer peptide, at 300 ug, made up each vaccine dose, with topical imiquimod. Details on this clone: What it recognizes is unknown.

V usage is TRBV6-1 and J usage is TRBJ2-7, with D possibly matching TRBD1 (5 bases). The clonotype comes from a middle-aged man with glioma. The sample consisted of PBMCs, taken from a glioma patient whose treatment included an IDH1 peptide vaccine. As DNA, the CDR3 is TGTGCCAGCAGTGAAGCTCCAGGGTGGGAGCAGTACGTC. Its protein is CASSEAPGWEQYV.